This entry is about one T cell receptor (beta chain). The CDR3 has 15 residues. V was clipped by 5 bases and J by 1 base; unmatched bases: 7. Germline lookup yields CDR1 MDHEN and CDR2 SYDVKM. This sample was included in a study of blood T cell repertoires in COVID-19. Measured with immunoSEQ multiplex PCR; TCRdb has only the in-frame clones, and not every one. Of about 170,000 clones listed, 83% are singletons. Material for sequencing was peripheral blood. The V call is TRBV28, the J call TRBJ1-1, with TRBD1 matching over 7 bases. This TCR was recovered from an elderly woman with acute or convalescent COVID-19. CDR3 bases: TGTGCCAGCAGTCTCAGACAGGGCCCGAACACTGAAGCTTTCTTT. Amino acids: CASSLRQGPNTEAFF.